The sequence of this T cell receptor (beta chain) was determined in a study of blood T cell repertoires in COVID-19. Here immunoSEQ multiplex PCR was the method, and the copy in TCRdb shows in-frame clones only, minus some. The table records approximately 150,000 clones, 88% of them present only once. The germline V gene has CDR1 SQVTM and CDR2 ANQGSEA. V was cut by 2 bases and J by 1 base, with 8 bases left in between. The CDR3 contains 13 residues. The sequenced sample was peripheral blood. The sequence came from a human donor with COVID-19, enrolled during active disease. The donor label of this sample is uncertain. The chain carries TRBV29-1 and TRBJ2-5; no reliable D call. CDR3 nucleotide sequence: TGCAGCGTTGAATTGAGCCGCCAAGAGACCCAGTACTTC. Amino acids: CSVELSRQETQYF. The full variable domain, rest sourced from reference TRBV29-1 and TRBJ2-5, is SAVISQKPSRDICQRGTSLTIQCQVDSQVTMMFWYRQQPGQSLTLIATANQGSEATYESGFVIDKFPISRPNLTFSTLTVSNMSPEDSSIYLCSVELSRQETQYFGPGTRLLVL.